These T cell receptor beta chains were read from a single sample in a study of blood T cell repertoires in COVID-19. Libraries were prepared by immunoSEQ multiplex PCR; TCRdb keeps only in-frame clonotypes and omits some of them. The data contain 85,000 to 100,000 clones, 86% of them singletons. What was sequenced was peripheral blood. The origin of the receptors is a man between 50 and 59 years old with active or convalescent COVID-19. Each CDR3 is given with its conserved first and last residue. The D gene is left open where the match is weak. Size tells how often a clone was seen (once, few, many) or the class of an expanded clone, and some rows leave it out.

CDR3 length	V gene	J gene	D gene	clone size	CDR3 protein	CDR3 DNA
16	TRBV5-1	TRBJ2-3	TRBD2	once	CASSLVAGGFTDTQYF	TGCGCCAGCAGCTTGGTGGCGGGAGGATTTACAGATACGCAGTATTTT
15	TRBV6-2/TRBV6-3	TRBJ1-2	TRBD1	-	CASSRRPDRDSGYTF	TGTGCCAGCAGTCGACGACCAGACAGGGACTCTGGCTACACCTTC
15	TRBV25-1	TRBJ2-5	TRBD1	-	CASTDWTGPQETQYF	TGTGCCAGCACCGACTGGACAGGGCCCCAAGAGACCCAGTACTTC
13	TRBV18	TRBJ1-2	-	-	CASSYDRNYGYTF	TGTGCCAGCTCATATGACAGGAACTATGGCTACACCTTC
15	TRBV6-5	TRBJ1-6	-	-	CASRAPGVDERPLHF	TGTGCCAGCAGGGCTCCAGGGGTTGATGAGAGACCCCTCCACTTT
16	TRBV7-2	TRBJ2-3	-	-	CASSLRQTARTDTQYF	TGTGCCAGCAGCTTAAGACAGACAGCCCGCACAGATACGCAGTATTTT
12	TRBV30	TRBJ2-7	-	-	CAWSDTPYEQYF	TGTGCCTGGAGTGACACACCCTACGAGCAGTACTTC
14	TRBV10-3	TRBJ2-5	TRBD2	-	CAIKGTSPQETQYF	TGTGCCATCAAAGGGACTAGCCCCCAAGAGACCCAGTACTTC
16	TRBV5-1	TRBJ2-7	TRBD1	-	CASSLPSGTGGDEQYF	TGCGCCAGCAGCTTGCCCTCCGGGACAGGGGGCGACGAGCAGTACTTC
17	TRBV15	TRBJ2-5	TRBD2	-	CATSRSRTSRFQETQYF	TGTGCCACCAGCAGATCCCGGACTAGCCGTTTCCAAGAGACCCAGTACTTC
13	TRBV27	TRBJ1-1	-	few	CASRTGPVTEAFF	TGTGCCAGCAGAACTGGGCCGGTCACTGAAGCTTTCTTT
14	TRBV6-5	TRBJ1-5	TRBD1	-	CASSSGQGNQPQHF	TGTGCCAGCAGTAGCGGACAGGGCAATCAGCCCCAGCATTTT
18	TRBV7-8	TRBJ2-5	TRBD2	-	CASSLALSGGAFTETQYF	TGTGCCAGCAGCTTAGCGCTTAGCGGGGGGGCCTTTACAGAGACCCAGTACTTC
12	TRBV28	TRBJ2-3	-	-	CASSPVTDTQYF	TGTGCCAGCAGCCCGGTCACAGATACGCAGTATTTT
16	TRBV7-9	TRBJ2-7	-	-	CASSLDWSGLLYEQYF	TGTGCCAGCAGCTTAGATTGGTCAGGGCTCCTCTACGAGCAGTACTTC
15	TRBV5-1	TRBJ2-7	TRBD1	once	CASSLVAGGKYEQYF	TGCGCCAGCAGCTTGGTTGCAGGGGGAAAGTACGAGCAGTACTTC
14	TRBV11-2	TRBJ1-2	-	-	CASSPSGANYGYTF	TGTGCCAGCAGCCCTTCAGGGGCTAACTATGGCTACACCTTC
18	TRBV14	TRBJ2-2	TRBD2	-	CASSHPTYLAGDTGELFF	TGTGCCAGCAGCCATCCGACTTACCTAGCGGGGGATACCGGGGAGCTGTTTTTT
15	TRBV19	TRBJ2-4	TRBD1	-	CASSNRDRGTNIQYF	TGTGCCAGTAGTAACCGGGACAGGGGAACAAACATTCAGTACTTC
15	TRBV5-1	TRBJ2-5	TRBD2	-	CASSLAGSGAETQYF	TGCGCCAGCAGCTTGGCTGGTAGCGGGGCGGAGACCCAGTACTTC
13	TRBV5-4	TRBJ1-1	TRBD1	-	CASSLQGHTEAFF	TGTGCCAGCAGCTTACAGGGGCACACTGAAGCTTTCTTT
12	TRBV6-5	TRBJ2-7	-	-	CASSSGLGEQYF	TGTGCCAGCAGTTCAGGGTTGGGCGAGCAGTACTTC
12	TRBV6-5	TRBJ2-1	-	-	CASSSRGREQFF	TGTGCCAGCAGTTCACGCGGGCGTGAGCAGTTCTTC
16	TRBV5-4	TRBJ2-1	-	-	CASSPVSGARGNEQFF	TGTGCCAGCAGCCCCGTCTCGGGAGCCCGGGGGAATGAGCAGTTCTTC
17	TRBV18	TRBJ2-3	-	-	CARSISRTDASTDTQYF	TGTGCCAGGTCGATATCCCGGACAGACGCTAGCACAGATACGCAGTATTTT
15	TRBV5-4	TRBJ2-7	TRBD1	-	CASSLWGQGRYEQYF	TGTGCCAGCAGCTTGTGGGGACAGGGAAGGTACGAGCAGTACTTC
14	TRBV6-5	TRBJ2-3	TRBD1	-	CASSSTRGPDTQYF	TGTGCCAGCAGCAGCACAAGGGGGCCAGATACGCAGTATTTT
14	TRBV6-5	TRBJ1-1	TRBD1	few	CASRKGQTNTEAFF	TGTGCCAGCAGGAAGGGACAGACAAACACTGAAGCTTTCTTT
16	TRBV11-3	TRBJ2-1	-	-	CASSPGGQYPYNEQFF	TGTGCCAGCAGCCCAGGAGGACAGTATCCGTACAATGAGCAGTTCTTC
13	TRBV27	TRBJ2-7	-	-	CASSLIQGYEQYF	TGTGCCAGCAGTTTAATCCAGGGCTACGAGCAGTACTTC
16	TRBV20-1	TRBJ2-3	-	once	CSASSLREVGTDTQYF	TGCAGTGCTAGTTCGTTACGCGAAGTTGGCACAGATACGCAGTATTTT
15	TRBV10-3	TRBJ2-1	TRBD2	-	CAISAAGGIYNEQFF	TGTGCCATCAGTGCGGCGGGAGGGATCTACAATGAGCAGTTCTTC
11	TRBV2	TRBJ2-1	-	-	CASSFIDEQFF	TGTGCCAGCAGTTTTATCGATGAGCAGTTCTTC
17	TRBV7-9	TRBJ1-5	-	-	CASSWAGVQDSNQPQHF	TGTGCCAGCAGCTGGGCGGGGGTACAAGATAGCAATCAGCCCCAGCATTTT
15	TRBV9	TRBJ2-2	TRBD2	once	CASSASGGNTGELFF	TGTGCCAGCAGCGCCAGCGGGGGGAACACCGGGGAGCTGTTTTTT
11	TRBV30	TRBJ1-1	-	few	CAWSLQGEAFF	TGTGCCTGGAGTCTTCAGGGGGAAGCTTTCTTT
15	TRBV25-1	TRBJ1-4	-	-	CASSDSWWAGEKLFF	TGTGCCAGCAGTGACTCTTGGTGGGCAGGGGAAAAACTGTTTTTT
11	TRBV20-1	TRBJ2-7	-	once	CSARAPNEQYF	TGCAGTGCTAGAGCCCCCAACGAGCAGTACTTC
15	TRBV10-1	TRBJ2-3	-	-	CASSLGHASTDTQYF	TGCGCCAGCAGTCTAGGCCACGCTAGCACAGATACGCAGTATTTT
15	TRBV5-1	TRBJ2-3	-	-	CASSLEAQGSDTQYF	TGCGCCAGCAGCTTGGAGGCCCAGGGATCAGATACGCAGTATTTT
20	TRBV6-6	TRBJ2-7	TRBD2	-	CASSRQRWTTGTSVGYEQYF	TGTGCCAGCAGTCGACAAAGATGGACAACCGGGACTAGCGTTGGCTACGAGCAGTACTTC
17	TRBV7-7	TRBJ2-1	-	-	CASSLGAGTPPYNEQFF	TGTGCCAGCAGCTTAGGAGCCGGGACACCTCCGTACAATGAGCAGTTCTTC
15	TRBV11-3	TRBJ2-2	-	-	CASSLGAYATGELFF	TGTGCCAGCAGCTTAGGAGCCTACGCCACCGGGGAGCTGTTTTTT
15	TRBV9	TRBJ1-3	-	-	CASSPGGTSGNTIYF	TGTGCCAGCAGCCCAGGCGGGACCTCTGGAAACACCATATATTTT
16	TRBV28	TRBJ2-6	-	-	CASRSPGVSGANVLTF	TGTGCCAGCAGAAGTCCGGGGGTCTCTGGGGCCAACGTCCTGACTTTC
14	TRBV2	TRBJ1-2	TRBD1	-	CASSVGQGAGGYTF	TGTGCCAGCAGTGTGGGGCAGGGGGCTGGTGGCTACACCTTC
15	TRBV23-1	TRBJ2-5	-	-	CASSLLRLYQETQYF	TGCGCCAGCAGTCTTTTGCGGTTGTACCAAGAGACCCAGTACTTC
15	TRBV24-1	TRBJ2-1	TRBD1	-	CATGPSGQGANEQFF	TGTGCCACCGGACCTTCGGGACAGGGGGCGAATGAGCAGTTCTTC
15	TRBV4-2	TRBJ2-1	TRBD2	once	CASTLTSGSVNEQFF	TGTGCCAGCACGCTAACTAGCGGGAGTGTGAATGAGCAGTTCTTC
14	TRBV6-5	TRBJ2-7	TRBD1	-	CASREGQGPYEQYF	TGTGCCAGCAGGGAGGGACAGGGCCCCTACGAGCAGTACTTC
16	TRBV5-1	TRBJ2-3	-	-	CASSSQDSFSTDTQYF	TGCGCCAGCAGCTCCCAAGACAGTTTTAGCACAGATACGCAGTATTTT
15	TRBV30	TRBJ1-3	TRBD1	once	CAWSKGGTGQNTIYF	TGTGCCTGGAGTAAAGGCGGGACAGGGCAAAACACCATATATTTT
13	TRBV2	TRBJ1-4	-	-	CASHRTPLEKLFF	TGTGCCAGCCACAGGACACCCTTGGAAAAACTGTTTTTT
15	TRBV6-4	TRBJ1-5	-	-	CASSDQGSLNQPQHF	TGTGCCAGCAGTGATCAGGGTTCCCTAAATCAGCCCCAGCATTTT
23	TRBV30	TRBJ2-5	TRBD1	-	CAWRQPVVGTGGAKRGVQETQYF	TGTGCCTGGAGACAACCCGTCGTCGGGACAGGGGGCGCAAAGCGGGGGGTTCAAGAGACCCAGTACTTC
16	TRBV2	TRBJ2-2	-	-	CASRIGTPLGTGELFF	TGTGCCAGCAGGATCGGGACACCCCTAGGCACCGGGGAGCTGTTTTTT
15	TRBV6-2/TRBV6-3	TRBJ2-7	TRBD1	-	CASSVLDRVLGEQYF	TGTGCCAGCAGTGTACTGGACAGGGTTCTTGGCGAGCAGTACTTC
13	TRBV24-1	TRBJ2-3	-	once	CATGRGGGDTQYF	TGTGCCACCGGGCGCGGGGGCGGAGATACGCAGTATTTT
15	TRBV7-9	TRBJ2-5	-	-	CASSLHDRGQETQYF	TGTGCCAGCAGCCTTCACGACAGAGGTCAAGAGACCCAGTACTTC
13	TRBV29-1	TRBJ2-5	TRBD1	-	CSVLGQGSETQYF	TGCAGCGTTCTCGGACAGGGGTCAGAGACCCAGTACTTC